Presented here are 22 T cell receptor beta chains from one specimen sequenced in a study of blood T cells in healthy people across ages. A sample-barcoded 5' primer and a J-beta primer mix were used in a second PCR of roughly 6 to 11 cycles. TCRdb processed the 5' RACE reads anew with MiXCR; each CDR3 protein has one entry. The table lists some 760,000 distinct CDR3 sequences, roughly 25% of them singletons, with around 9.2% in the top ten. In addition, the sample was reused for a study of T cells of mothers and their children.

Input material: blood. The receptors originated from a boy aged 5-17 years in good health.

This clonotype was detected a few times. The V gene is TRBV7-9, the J gene TRBJ2-7, with D possibly TRBD1 on 6 matching bases. In germline, CDR1 is SEHNR, CDR2 FQNEAQ (reference sequence). The germline V and J ends were trimmed by 7 bases and 4 bases, with 14 bases remaining between them. CDR3 length: 13 residues. The CDR3 spells CASTQGGGYEQYF. Here the CDR3 DNA reads TGTGCCAGCACCCAAGGGGGTGGTTACGAGCAGTACTTC.

The chain recombines TRBV18 with TRBJ2-1; D unclear. The CDR3 covers 12 residues. V was trimmed by 4 bases and J by 8 bases, leaving 9 bases between them. Germline V gives CDR1 KGHSH, CDR2 LQKENI. The CDR3 region is CASSHQEDEQFF. The CDR3 coding sequence is TGTGCCAGCTCACACCAAGAGGATGAGCAGTTCTTC.

This clonotype has just one count. The chain has TRBV29-1 and TRBJ2-3, with D maybe TRBD2 (5 bases). The V gene lost 0 bases and the J gene lost 1 base, with 14 bases spanning the gap. Germline V gene data show CDR1 as SQVTM and CDR2 as ANQGSEA. CDR3 length: 16 residues. The CDR3: CSVEESSLGGTDTQYF. The DNA for the CDR3 is TGCAGCGTTGAAGAATCGAGTCTCGGGGGCACAGATACGCAGTATTTT.

The sample holds a few counts of this clonotype. V usage is TRBV6-5 and J usage is TRBJ1-1; D unclear. The V end lost 7 bases, the J end lost 6 bases, and 12 bases lay between the germline ends. Per the germline V gene, CDR1 is MNHEY and CDR2 is SVGAGI. The CDR3 sequence is 12 residues long. The CDR3 region is CASTQSGAEAFF. The CDR3 DNA reads TGTGCCAGCACCCAGTCTGGGGCTGAAGCTTTCTTT.

In its sample, this clonotype was seen a few times. The CDR3 bases are TGCAGTGCTAGAGGAAGGGGTTCCGGCTACACCTTC. As protein: CSARGRGSGYTF. The J gene is TRBJ1-2, the V gene TRBV20-1; D is possibly TRBD1 (5 bases). This CDR3 comprises 12 residues. From germline, CDR1 is DFQATT and CDR2 SNEGSKA (reference sequence). V lost 1 base to trimming and J lost 8 bases, with 11 bases between them.

The gene calls are TRBV20-1 and TRBJ2-5, with D unclear. The CDR3 is made up of 13 amino acids. The V and J ends lost 3 bases and 3 bases respectively, with 11 bases between them. Germline V gene data show CDR1 as DFQATT and CDR2 as SNEGSKA (reference sequence). The CDR3 sequence: CSASRNHEETQYF. CDR3 bases: TGCAGTGCTAGTCGCAACCACGAAGAGACCCAGTACTTC.

V usage is TRBV20-1 and J usage is TRBJ2-5; TRBD1 or TRBD2 may be the D gene (5 bases each). The CDR3 is 10 residues long. CDR1 is DFQATT and CDR2 is SNEGSKA in the germline V gene (reference sequence). V lost 5 bases, J lost 4 bases, and 5 bases lay in between. CDR3 nucleotides: TGCAGTGCTGGGACAGAGACCCAGTACTTC. It is translated as CSAGTETQYF.

This clonotype turned up a few times. The CDR3 here is CASRVTGDNEQFF. The CDR3 DNA reads as TGCGCCAGCAGAGTAACAGGGGACAATGAGCAGTTCTTC. The chain recombines TRBV10-2 with TRBJ2-1, with 7 bases that match TRBD1. CDR1 and CDR2 from the germline V gene are WSHSY and SAAADI. The junction had 4 bases not matched to a gene; V was cut back by 6 bases and J by 5 bases. The CDR3 sequence is 13 residues long.

The chain couples TRBV12-3 or TRBV12-4 to TRBJ2-1; the match to TRBD1 covers 7 bases. CDR3 size: 15 residues. The J segment lost 2 bases and the V segment lost 9 bases, leaving 10 bases of the junction unmatched. The CDR3 region is CASLRRDSPYNEQFF. In nucleotides, the CDR3 is TGTGCCAGTCTAAGAAGGGACAGCCCCTACAATGAGCAGTTCTTC.

The chain combines TRBV4-1 with TRBJ1-2; 7 positions match TRBD1. V lost 6 bases and J lost 0; bases outside the gene matches: 7. The CDR3 sequence is 15 residues long. Germline V gene data show CDR1 as MGHRA and CDR2 as YSYEKL. In DNA form, the CDR3 reads TGCGCCAGCAGTCCGGGACAGAGCGCTAACTATGGCTACACCTTC. It codes for CASSPGQSANYGYTF.

A few counts support this clonotype. CDR3 protein: CSAQLVQRTYEQYF. The DNA of the CDR3 is TGCAGTGCCCAATTAGTACAGAGAACCTACGAGCAGTACTTC. The J gene is TRBJ2-7, the V gene TRBV20-1; D remains ambiguous. V was trimmed by 6 bases and J by 2 bases, leaving 17 bases between them. The CDR3 length is 14 residues. CDR1 is DFQATT and CDR2 is SNEGSKA in the germline V gene (reference sequence).

The chain carries TRBV4-1 and TRBJ2-7; D is perhaps TRBD2 (6 bases). Germline V gives CDR1 MGHRA, CDR2 YSYEKL. V lost 0 bases, J lost 4 bases, and 13 bases lay in between. The CDR3 is 15 amino acids. CDR3 nucleotide sequence: TGCGCCAGCAGCCAAGAGCGGACTACGATTTACGAGCAGTACTTC. As protein: CASSQERTTIYEQYF.

The chain recombines TRBV28 with TRBJ1-5; D ambiguous. Germline V gene data show CDR1 as MDHEN and CDR2 as SYDVKM. This CDR3 is 13 amino acids long. Trimming removed 5 bases from V and 3 bases from J, with 8 bases in between. Written as DNA, the CDR3 is TGTGCCAGCAGTATGATCTCCAATCAGCCCCAGCATTTT. It specifies CASSMISNQPQHF.

The chain joins TRBV29-1 to TRBJ2-7; D gene unclear. This CDR3 has 11 residues. The V end lost 6 bases, the J end lost 7 bases, and 13 bases lay between the germline ends. The V gene's germline CDR1 is SQVTM and CDR2 ANQGSEA. The CDR3: CSVNILGEQYF. CDR3 nucleotide sequence: TGCAGCGTAAACATCCTCGGGGAGCAGTACTTC.

The chain joins TRBV6-5 to TRBJ2-5; tentatively, D is TRBD1 or TRBD2 (6 bases each). The J call is doubtful: the DNA matches TRBJ2-7 better. The CDR3 has 15 residues. Germline V CDR1 and CDR2: MNHEY, SVGAGI. The CDR3 is CASSYSGGSGNEQYF. The CDR3 bases are TGTGCCAGCAGTTACTCGGGGGGCTCGGGCAACGAGCAGTACTTC.

The chain recombines TRBV27 with TRBJ2-6; D is perhaps TRBD1 (6 bases). The V end lost 2 bases, the J end lost 3 bases, and 26 bases lay between the germline ends. This CDR3 has 21 residues. Germline V gene lookup returns CDR1 MNHEY and CDR2 SMNVEV (reference sequence). CDR3 sequence reads: CASSLRPIGQGRSSGANVLTF. The CDR3 DNA reads as TGTGCCAGCAGTTTACGCCCTATAGGGCAGGGGCGCTCTAGTGGGGCCAACGTCCTGACTTTC.

The sample holds a few counts of this clonotype. This chain links TRBV6-6 with TRBJ1-2; TRBD1 aligns across 12 bases. V shed 6 bases, J shed 4 bases, and the junction held 6 bases outside the gene matches. There are 15 residues in the CDR3. CDR1 MNHNY and CDR2 SVGAGI come from the germline V gene (reference sequence). DNA for the CDR3: TGTGCCAGCAGATACGGGACAGGGGGCCTCTATGGCTACACCTTC. It codes for CASRYGTGGLYGYTF.

This clonotype was picked up one time. V is TRBV12-3 or TRBV12-4 and J is TRBJ2-2; 7 nucleotides align to TRBD2. V trimming: 5 bases; J trimming: 4 bases; junction bases outside the gene matches: 10. The CDR3 is made up of 16 amino acids. The CDR3, as DNA: TGTGCCAGCAGTCCTGGGGGGAGGGGCCCCACCGGGGAGCTGTTTTTT. Translation: CASSPGGRGPTGELFF.

This clonotype was counted a few times. The chain uses TRBV28 and TRBJ2-7; 8 positions agree with TRBD1. The CDR3 is 16 amino acids. Germline CDR1 is MDHEN and CDR2 is SYDVKM. Losses at the gene ends were 4 bases for V and 5 bases for J; bases not matched to a gene: 13. The CDR3 DNA reads as TGTGCCAGCAGTTCCATACTAGGGGCAGGGGGCGACGAGCAGTACTTC. It is translated as CASSSILGAGGDEQYF.

This clonotype was seen more than once but under ten times. V gene TRBV28 combines with J gene TRBJ2-1; D may be TRBD2 (6 bases). Germline-derived CDR1 and CDR2 are MDHEN and SYDVKM. Trimming took 8 bases from V and 7 from J, leaving 21 bases between them. The CDR3 is made up of 15 amino acids. CDR3 sequence: CASSPTRGVGNEQFF. DNA of the CDR3: TGTGCCAGCTCCCCGACTAGAGGGGTCGGAAATGAGCAGTTCTTC.

This clonotype was picked up a small number of times. This chain uses TRBV4-1 with TRBJ1-5, with 8 nucleotides matching TRBD1. The V segment lost 3 bases and the J segment 3 bases; nucleotides outside the gene matches: 1. There are 14 residues in the CDR3. The V gene's germline CDR1 is MGHRA and CDR2 YSYEKL. The CDR3 region is CASSQDRVNQPQHF. The CDR3 nucleotides are TGCGCCAGCAGCCAGGACAGGGTCAATCAGCCCCAGCATTTT.

This clonotype was counted a few times. This rearrangement joins TRBV29-1 to TRBJ1-4; D unclear. Germline loops: CDR1 SQVTM, CDR2 ANQGSEA. The germline V and J ends were trimmed by 3 bases and 6 bases, with 11 bases remaining between them. This CDR3 contains 13 residues. DNA for the CDR3: TGCAGCGTTGAGAAGAGAGGTGATGAAAAACTGTTTTTT. It encodes CSVEKRGDEKLFF.